Below, one T cell receptor (beta chain) is given with its context. The protocol was immunoSEQ multiplex PCR, while the TCRdb copy is restricted to in-frame clones and leaves out a portion. The sample includes 60,000 to 90,000 clones, around two thirds of them seen just once. The data were obtained in a study of blood T cell repertoires in COVID-19. Germline assignment: CDR1 SGHVS and CDR2 FNYEAQ. V lost 1 base and J lost 0, with 12 bases in between. The CDR3 has 16 amino acids. V gene TRBV7-6 combines with J gene TRBJ2-5; no firm D call. The specimen was peripheral blood. The origin of this receptor is a human donor with acute or convalescent COVID-19. The donor label of this sample is uncertain. The CDR3 nucleotides are TGTGCCAGCAGCTTAGGGGTCCAGGCAGACCAAGAGACCCAGTACTTC. Translating gives CASSLGVQADQETQYF.